These 7 T cell receptor beta chains were sequenced from one sample in a study of somatic mutations in cytotoxic T cells in rheumatoid arthritis. Generated by immunoSEQ multiplex PCR, the TCRdb table keeps only in-frame clones and is missing some. This sample carries 3,600 or so clones, approximately 80% of them seen once, and the ten largest clones take roughly 65%. Sequenced: CD8+ T cells sorted from blood. These receptors were collected from a man aged 35 to 55 with rheumatoid arthritis.

This chain uses TRBV7-6 with TRBJ2-1; TRBD1 might be the D (7 bases). Trimming pared 6 bases from V and 0 bases from J, leaving 12 bases between. This CDR3 is built from 15 residues. CDR1 and CDR2 (germline): SGHVS, FNYEAQ. For the CDR3, the DNA is TGTGCCAGCAGTTTCAGGGGGGTCTCCTACAATGAGCAGTTCTTC. This translates into CASSFRGVSYNEQFF.

The V gene is TRBV7-9, the J gene TRBJ2-1; no definite D call. This CDR3 has 14 amino acids. V was pared by 1 base and J by 0 bases, with 4 bases between. Germline V CDR1 and CDR2: SEHNR, FQNEAQ (reference sequence). The CDR3 DNA reads as TGTGCCAGCAGCTTAGGTAGCTCCTACAATGAGCAGTTCTTC. Its translation is CASSLGSSYNEQFF.

This rearrangement joins TRBV30 to TRBJ1-5; D not certain. The CDR3 totals 13 residues. V was clipped by 5 bases and J by 7 bases, with 15 bases between them. Germline CDR1 and CDR2: GTSNPN and SVGIG (reference sequence). DNA of the CDR3: TGTGCCTGGGCAGAGGCCCTACAACAGCCCCAGCATTTT. Translating gives CAWAEALQQPQHF.

The J gene is TRBJ2-5, the V gene TRBV7-8; tentative D call: TRBD1 (5 bases). From germline, CDR1 is SGHVS and CDR2 FQNEAQ. CDR3 size: 13 residues. V was pared by 1 base and J by 4 bases, with 7 bases between. Here the CDR3 reads CASSLDRGETQYF. In DNA, the CDR3 is TGTGCCAGCAGCTTAGATAGGGGAGAGACCCAGTACTTC.

The chain has TRBV10-3 and TRBJ2-7; 13 bases map to TRBD2. CDR3 size: 18 residues. V was clipped by 4 bases and J by 0 bases; unmatched bases: 9. Germline-derived CDR1 and CDR2 are ENHRY and SYGVKD. Here the CDR3 DNA reads TGTGCCATCAGTGTCGGGACTAGCGGGACCCCGACCTCCTACGAGCAGTACTTC. As protein: CAISVGTSGTPTSYEQYF.

This chain uses TRBV2 with TRBJ2-7, with D possibly TRBD2 on 6 matching bases. Germline V lookup: CDR1 SNHLY, CDR2 FYNNEI. V was clipped by 7 bases and J by 5 bases, with 9 bases between them. The CDR3 totals 11 residues. CDR3 DNA sequence: TGTGCCAGCATGGAGGGGAACGAGCAGTACTTC. This sequence encodes CASMEGNEQYF.

The chain carries TRBV7-8 and TRBJ2-1; 12 nucleotides match TRBD2. CDR1 SGHVS and CDR2 FQNEAQ come from the germline V gene. The V and J ends lost 5 bases and 9 bases, in that order; junction bases with no gene match: 11. The CDR3 runs 16 residues. DNA of the CDR3: TGTGCCAGCAGCCCTCTAGCGGGAGGGGTTAGGGGTGAGCAGTTCTTC. Its translation is CASSPLAGGVRGEQFF. The variable domain in full, with the rest retrieved from reference TRBV7-8 and TRBJ2-1, is GAGVSQSPRYKVAKRGQDVALRCDPISGHVSLFWYQQALGQGPEFLTYFQNEAQLDKSGLPSDRFFAERPEGSVSTLKIQRTQQEDSAVYLCASSPLAGGVRGEQFFGPGTRLTVL.